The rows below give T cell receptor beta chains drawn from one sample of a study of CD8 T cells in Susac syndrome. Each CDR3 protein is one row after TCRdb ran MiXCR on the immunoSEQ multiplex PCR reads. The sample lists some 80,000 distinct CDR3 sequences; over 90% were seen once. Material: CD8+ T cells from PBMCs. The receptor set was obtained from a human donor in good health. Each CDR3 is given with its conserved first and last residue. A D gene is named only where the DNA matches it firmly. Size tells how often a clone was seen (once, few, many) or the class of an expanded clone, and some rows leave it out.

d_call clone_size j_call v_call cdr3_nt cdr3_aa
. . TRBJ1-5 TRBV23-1 TGCGCCAGCAGTCCACACGGACGGTGGTATAGCAATCAGCCCCAGCATTTT CASSPHGRWYSNQPQHF
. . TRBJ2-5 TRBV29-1 TGCAGCGTTGAGCCCCGAAGGGCAGGGTCCACGGAGACCCAGTACTTC CSVEPRRAGSTETQYF
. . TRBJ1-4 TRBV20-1 TGCAGTGCTAGAGATCTCCAGGGTTCTGAAGAAAAACTGTTTTTT CSARDLQGSEEKLFF
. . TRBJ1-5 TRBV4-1 TGCGCCAGCAGCTATGGAAATGGTGATAGGAGCAATCAGCCCCAGCATTTT CASSYGNGDRSNQPQHF
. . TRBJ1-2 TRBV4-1 TGCGCCAGCAGCCCAAGCCTTGGGGACGATTATGGCTACACCTTC CASSPSLGDDYGYTF
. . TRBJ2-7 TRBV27 TGTGCCAGCAGTCCCCTTTCCTTTGGGGTGAGCTCCTACGAGCAGTACTTC CASSPLSFGVSSYEQYF
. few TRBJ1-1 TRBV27 TGTGCCAGCAGTACCGGGGGGGACACTGAAGCTTTCTTT CASSTGGDTEAFF
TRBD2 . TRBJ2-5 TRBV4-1 TGCGCCAGCAGCCAAGAGGATAGCGGGAGGGTACAAGAGACCCAGTACTTC CASSQEDSGRVQETQYF
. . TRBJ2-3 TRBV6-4 TGTGCCAGCAGTCCTCCGGCAGGGCTTCTCACAGATACGCAGTATTTT CASSPPAGLLTDTQYF
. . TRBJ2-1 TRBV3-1 TGTGCCAGCAGCGCGGACTACGGGTACAATGAGCAGTTCTTC CASSADYGYNEQFF
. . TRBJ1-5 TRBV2 TGTGCCAGCAGTGTCTACTCGAATAGCAATCAGCCCCAGCATTTT CASSVYSNSNQPQHF
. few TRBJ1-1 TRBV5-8 TGTGCCAGCAGCCCCCGAGGACTGAACACTGAAGCTTTCTTT CASSPRGLNTEAFF
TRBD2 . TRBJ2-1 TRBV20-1 TGCAGTGCTAGAGAGCTAGCGGGGGGGGACCTGAATGAGCAGTTCTTC CSARELAGGDLNEQFF
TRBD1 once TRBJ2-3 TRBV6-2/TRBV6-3 TGTGCCAGCAGTTACGAGGGGGCCTCTACAGATACGCAGTATTTT CASSYEGASTDTQYF